This TCR beta chain was profiled in a study of blood T cell repertoires in COVID-19. Sequencing used immunoSEQ multiplex PCR; TCRdb keeps in-frame clones, though not all of them. The sample holds 200,000 to 300,000 clones, roughly 79% seen once. This clone was recorded once. Germline CDR1 reads WSHSY; CDR2 reads SAAADI. The CDR3 spans 15 residues. Trimming cost V 10 bases and J 2 bases, with 17 bases left between them. Source material: peripheral blood. The chain uses TRBV10-2 and TRBJ2-2; perhaps TRBD1 as D (5 bases). This receptor was identified in a woman over 75 with acute or convalescent COVID-19. The CDR3 spells CAIQTAPPNTGELFF. The CDR3, as DNA: TGCGCCATCCAGACAGCCCCACCAAACACCGGGGAGCTGTTTTTT.